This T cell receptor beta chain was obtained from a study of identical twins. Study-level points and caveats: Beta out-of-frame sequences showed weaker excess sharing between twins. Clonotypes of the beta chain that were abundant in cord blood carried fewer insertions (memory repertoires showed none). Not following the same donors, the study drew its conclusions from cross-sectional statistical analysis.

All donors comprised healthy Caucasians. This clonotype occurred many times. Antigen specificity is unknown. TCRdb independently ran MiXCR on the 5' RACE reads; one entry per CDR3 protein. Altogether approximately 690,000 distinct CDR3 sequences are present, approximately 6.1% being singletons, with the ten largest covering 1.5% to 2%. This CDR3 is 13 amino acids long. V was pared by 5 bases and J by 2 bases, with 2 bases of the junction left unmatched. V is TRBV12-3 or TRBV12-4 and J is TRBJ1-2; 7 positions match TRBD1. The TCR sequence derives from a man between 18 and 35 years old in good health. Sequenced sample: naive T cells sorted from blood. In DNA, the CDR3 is TGTGCCAGCAGTCCGGACAGGAACTATGGCTACACCTTC. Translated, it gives CASSPDRNYGYTF.